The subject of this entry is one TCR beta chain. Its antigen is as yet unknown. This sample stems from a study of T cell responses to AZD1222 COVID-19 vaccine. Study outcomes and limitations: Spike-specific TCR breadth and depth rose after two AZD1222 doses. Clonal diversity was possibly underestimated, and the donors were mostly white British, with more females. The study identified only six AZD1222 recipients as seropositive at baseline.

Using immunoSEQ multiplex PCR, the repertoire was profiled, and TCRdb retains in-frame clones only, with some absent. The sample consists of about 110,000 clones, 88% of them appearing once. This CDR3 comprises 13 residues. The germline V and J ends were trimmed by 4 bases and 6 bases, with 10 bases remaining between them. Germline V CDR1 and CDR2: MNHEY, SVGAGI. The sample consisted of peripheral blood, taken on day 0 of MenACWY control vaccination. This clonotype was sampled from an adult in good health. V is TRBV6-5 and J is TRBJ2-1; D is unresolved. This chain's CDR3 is CASSSGPSNEQFF. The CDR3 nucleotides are TGTGCCAGCAGTTCAGGACCGAGCAATGAGCAGTTCTTC.